Listed here is a single T cell receptor beta chain. This entry is derived from a study of blood T cells in healthy people across ages. PCR was performed a second time for 7 to 11 cycles using a sample-barcoded 5' primer and a J-beta primer mix. In TCRdb, the 5' RACE reads were re-called with MiXCR into one record per CDR3 protein. The sample yields some 900,000 distinct CDR3 sequences, approximately 49% seen once. Trimming removed 6 bases at V and 8 bases at J, with 13 bases between. From germline, CDR1 is SQVTM and CDR2 ANQGSEA. This CDR3 is built from 12 residues. Each individual donor underwent a draw of 8 to 10 milliliters of peripheral blood. Total RNA extracted from each sample amounted to at least 6 micrograms.

The sequenced material came from blood. The TCR comes from a man aged 25-45 years in good health. The V and J genes are TRBV29-1 and TRBJ1-4; a possible D gene is TRBD1 (6 bases). CDR3 sequence: CSVRDNAEKLFF. The CDR3, as DNA: TGCAGCGTACGGGACAATGCGGAAAAACTGTTTTTT.